The source of this T cell receptor beta chain is a study of T-cell reconstitution after alpha-beta-depleted transplantation in children. Trimming took 3 bases from V and 4 from J; bases not matched to a gene: 5. The CDR3 runs to 15 residues. The germline CDR1 and CDR2 sequences are SQVTM and ANQGSEA. This clonotype was counted at least ten times. Its antigen is undetermined. Study-wide points: T-cell counts and diversity at one year post-transplant came mainly from newly produced T cells. After transplant, high TCRbeta diversity at day 60 in some patients arose from surviving recipient T cells and thymic progenitors. Reportedly, only several hundred clones from non-depleted graft cells drove alpha-beta T-cell counts at about two months.

The authors prepared the TCRbeta library with unique molecular identifiers. TCRdb used MiXCR to reprocess the PCR reads, holding one entry per CDR3 protein. The data hold approximately 490,000 distinct CDR3 sequences, with more than 9% observed a single time. This material consisted of PBMCs, taken before TCRalphabeta/CD19-depleted stem cell transplant. The rearrangement joins TRBV29-1 to TRBJ2-7; 14 bases match TRBD2. The source is a child under 10 years old with inherited bone marrow failure, due to receive a stem cell transplant. CDR3 bases: TGCAGCGTTGACGGACTAGCGGGAGGAGCGTACGAGCAGTACTTC. Amino acids: CSVDGLAGGAYEQYF.